This T cell receptor (beta chain) was retrieved from a study of blood T cell repertoires in COVID-19. The V and J ends lost 2 bases and 5 bases respectively, with 15 bases between them. Per the germline V gene, CDR1 is KGHSH and CDR2 is LQKENI. This CDR3 is built from 15 residues. This clone turned up a few times. Clones were read by immunoSEQ multiplex PCR, and TCRdb kept only the in-frame ones, dropping some. The repertoire consists of 150,000 to 200,000 clones, with approximately 89% occurring once and the leading ten covering about 2.7%. The TCR originated in a man aged 35 to 55 with active or convalescent COVID-19. The chain combines TRBV18 with TRBJ2-5, with D possibly matching TRBD2 (5 bases). The source material was peripheral blood. The CDR3 here is CASSPFNGVQETQYF. The CDR3, as DNA: TGTGCCAGCTCACCATTTAACGGGGTGCAGGAGACCCAGTACTTC.